The 32 T cell receptor beta chains given below trace back to one sample, sequenced in a study of blood T cells in healthy people across ages. Together with a sample-barcoded 5' primer, a J-beta primer mix was included in a second PCR lasting roughly 6 to 12 cycles. TCRdb analysed the 5' RACE reads with MiXCR anew, one entry per CDR3 protein. The repertoire includes roughly 500,000 distinct CDR3 sequences, around 24% of them detected once, and roughly 10% sits in the top ten. These same data were also listed under a study on T cells of mothers and their children.

Sequencing was done on a sample of blood. The receptors shown here come from a boy between 5 and 17 years old in good health.

There are a few counts of this clonotype. The junction and the germline gene differ at one end; a read error may be behind it. V gene TRBV5-1 combines with J gene TRBJ2-7; TRBD2 matches at 7 bases. CDR3 length: 15 amino acids. In germline, CDR1 is SGHRS, CDR2 YFSETQ. The CDR3 spells CASSVETSQPYEQYF. The CDR3 coding sequence is TGCGCCAGCAGCGTAGAGACTAGCCAACCCTACGAGCAGTATTTC. Together with reference TRBV5-1 and TRBJ2-7, the CDR3 gives the full variable domain: KAGVTQTPRYLIKTRGQQVTLSCSPISGHRSVSWYQQTPGQGLQFLFEYFSETQRNKGNFPGRFSGRQFSNSRSEMNVSTLELGDSALYLCASSVETSQPYEQYFGPGTRLTVT.

The chain is built from TRBV6-2 or TRBV6-3 and TRBJ2-2; possible D gene TRBD1, 6 bases. Trimming stripped 6 bases from V and 2 bases from J, with 13 bases between. Germline assignment: CDR1 MNHEY and CDR2 SVGEGT. The CDR3 totals 15 residues. The CDR3 DNA is TGTGCCAGCAGACCTACGGGACAAAACACCGGGGAGCTGTTTTTT. The encoded protein is CASRPTGQNTGELFF.

This clonotype was picked up a small number of times. The chain recombines TRBV7-2 with TRBJ2-2, with 7 bases matching TRBD1. V was pared by 3 bases and J by 3 bases, with 7 bases of the junction left unmatched. Germline CDR1 and CDR2: SGHTA and FQGNSA. The CDR3 extends over 16 amino acids. In nucleotides, the CDR3 is TGTGCCAGCAGCTTTTTAGGGGGCTGGGACACCGGGGAGCTGTTTTTT. As protein: CASSFLGGWDTGELFF.

This clonotype appeared a few times. The chain employs TRBV7-2 and TRBJ2-7; D is ambiguous. Germline V gives CDR1 SGHTA, CDR2 FQGNSA. The CDR3 loop spans 13 amino acids. Trimming stripped 1 base from V and 7 bases from J, with 11 bases between. In DNA form, the CDR3 reads TGTGCCAGCAGCTTAGGACCCCAGGTGGAGCAGTACTTC. Translating gives CASSLGPQVEQYF.

This clonotype was seen a few times. This may arise from a read error, as a much more abundant clone is one base away. This chain uses TRBV4-2 with TRBJ1-4, with TRBD1 identical over 11 bases. CDR1 is LGHNA, CDR2 YNFKEQ, per germline. The CDR3 loop spans 18 amino acids. For the CDR3, the DNA is TGTGCCAACAGCCAAGTTGGACAGGGGGCGCAGACTAATGAAAAACTGTTTTTT. This gives the protein CANSQVGQGAQTNEKLFF.

This clonotype appeared a single time. V is TRBV5-5 and J is TRBJ2-2; 7 bases map to TRBD1. The CDR3 is made up of 14 amino acids. From germline, CDR1 is SGHKS and CDR2 YYEKEE (reference sequence). The J segment lost 5 bases and the V segment lost 4 bases, leaving 5 bases of the junction unmatched. CDR3 region: CASSPLTGTGELFF. CDR3 bases: TGTGCCAGCAGCCCTCTGACAGGGACCGGGGAGCTGTTTTTT.

This chain joins TRBV7-2 and TRBJ2-2; 13 bases line up with TRBD2. CDR1 is SGHTA and CDR2 is FQGNSA in the germline V gene. The CDR3 runs to 17 residues. V was clipped by 5 bases and J by 5 bases; unmatched bases: 8. In nucleotides, the CDR3 is TGTGCCAGCAGCCCCGGACTAGCGGGAGAAAGTACCGGGGAGCTGTTTTTT. Protein: CASSPGLAGESTGELFF.

The chain employs TRBV6-1 and TRBJ2-3, with D perhaps assigned TRBD1 or TRBD2 (5 bases each). The CDR3 length is 15 residues. Germline CDR1 is MNHNS and CDR2 is SASEGT. V gave up 6 bases and J gave up 4 bases, with 17 bases separating them. The CDR3, as DNA: TGTGCCAGCAGCGAACGGGGCCATAGGCCAGATACGCAGTATTTT. It is translated as CASSERGHRPDTQYF.

This clonotype was seen a few times. The V and J genes are TRBV29-1 and TRBJ2-5, with D possibly being TRBD1 (5 bases). The J call may not be correct, given that the DNA end is closer to TRBJ2-1. The CDR3 loop spans 13 amino acids. Germline CDR1 reads SQVTM; CDR2 reads ANQGSEA. The CDR3 DNA is TGCAGCGTTGGTGACAGTCCGAATCATGAGCAGTTCTTC. This codes for CSVGDSPNHEQFF.

The sample holds a few counts of this clonotype. The chain joins TRBV27 to TRBJ1-2, with 8 bases identical to TRBD1. CDR1 MNHEY and CDR2 SMNVEV come from the germline V gene (reference sequence). This CDR3 comprises 13 residues. Germline trimming cut 4 bases from V and 4 bases from J; bases unmatched to any gene: 2. The DNA of the CDR3 is TGTGCCAGCAGTTACGACAGGGGCTATGGCTACACCTTC. Residues: CASSYDRGYGYTF.

The chain has TRBV27 and TRBJ2-1, with D uncertain. V was clipped by 8 bases and J by 5 bases, with 19 bases between them. The germline gives CDR1 MNHEY, CDR2 SMNVEV (reference sequence). The CDR3 sequence is 15 residues long. The CDR3 region is CASAVRLGLNNEQFF. As DNA, the CDR3 is TGTGCCAGCGCCGTTCGGCTCGGATTGAACAATGAGCAGTTCTTC.

This clonotype has just a few counts. This rearrangement joins TRBV4-3 to TRBJ2-5, with D perhaps given as TRBD1 or TRBD2 (5 bases each). Trimming cost V 0 bases and J 4 bases, with 15 bases left between them. This CDR3 spans 16 amino acids. CDR1 LGHNA and CDR2 YSLEER come from the germline V gene. This CDR3 is CASSQEAFAGGETQYF. The CDR3 DNA reads TGCGCCAGCAGCCAAGAGGCCTTCGCTGGGGGAGAGACCCAGTACTTC.

This clonotype was found a few times. V and J are TRBV11-2 and TRBJ1-1; D gene uncertain. V lost 5 bases, J lost 2 bases, and 18 bases lay in between. The germline V gene has CDR1 SGHAT and CDR2 FQNNGV. The CDR3 has 16 residues. DNA of the CDR3: TGTGCCAGCAGCAAAGGGAGGTTTGGGGAAAACACTGAAGCTTTCTTT. Amino acids: CASSKGRFGENTEAFF.

The chain couples TRBV6-2 or TRBV6-3 to TRBJ1-5, with no clear D. Between the trimmed V and J ends, which lost 6 bases and 2 bases, there was a span of 14 bases. The CDR3 has 15 residues. CDR1 and CDR2 from the germline V gene are MNHEY and SVGEGT. CDR3 in amino acids: CASSSFIARNQPQHF. CDR3 sequence (DNA): TGTGCCAGCAGCTCTTTTATCGCACGCAATCAGCCCCAGCATTTT.

V gene TRBV7-9 combines with J gene TRBJ1-1; 7 nucleotides line up with TRBD1. The V gene's germline CDR1 is SEHNR and CDR2 FQNEAQ (reference sequence). This CDR3 has 15 residues. J was trimmed by 3 bases and V by 2 bases; bases with no gene match: 6. Here the CDR3 DNA reads TGTGCCAGCAGCTTAACTCGGGACAGAGACACTGAAGCTTTCTTT. This sequence encodes CASSLTRDRDTEAFF. Based on the CDR3 plus reference TRBV7-9 and TRBJ1-1, the full variable domain is DTGVSQNPRHKITKRGQNVTFRCDPISEHNRLYWYRQTLGQGPEFLTYFQNEAQLEKSRLLSDRFSAERPKGSFSTLEIQRTEQGDSAMYLCASSLTRDRDTEAFFGQGTRLTVV.

This clonotype was detected a few times. The chain carries TRBV7-8 and TRBJ2-1, with 8 nucleotides matching TRBD2. This CDR3 has 15 residues. Germline assignment: CDR1 SGHVS and CDR2 FQNEAQ. The V and J ends lost 4 bases and 5 bases, in that order; junction bases with no gene match: 7. The CDR3 coding sequence is TGTGCCAGCAGCTCGCCAGCGGGGGTCGACAATGAGCAGTTCTTC. Amino acid sequence: CASSSPAGVDNEQFF. The whole variable domain, remainder taken from reference TRBV7-8 and TRBJ2-1, is GAGVSQSPRYKVAKRGQDVALRCDPISGHVSLFWYQQALGQGPEFLTYFQNEAQLDKSGLPSDRFFAERPEGSVSTLKIQRTQQEDSAVYLCASSSPAGVDNEQFFGPGTRLTVL.

This clonotype turned up a few times. V gene TRBV29-1 combines with J gene TRBJ2-2, with D possibly being TRBD1 (5 bases). This CDR3 region has 14 residues. CDR1 SQVTM and CDR2 ANQGSEA come from the germline V gene. CDR3 nucleotide sequence: TGCAGGGGGATACAGGTGCTTAACACCGGGGAGCTGTTTTTT. Amino acids: CRGIQVLNTGELFF.

This clonotype has at least ten counts. The rearrangement links TRBV10-3 to TRBJ2-7; perhaps D is TRBD1 or TRBD2 (5 bases each). Looked up from germline, CDR1 is ENHRY and CDR2 is SYGVKD. V shed 6 bases and J shed 6 bases, with 9 bases lying between them. The length of the CDR3 is 11 residues. The CDR3 DNA reads as TGTGCCATCAGCGGGGACGCCGAGCAGTACTTC. Amino acids: CAISGDAEQYF.

The rearrangement uses TRBV15 and TRBJ2-2, with D uncertain. Trimming removed 1 base from V and 3 bases from J, with 9 bases in between. Per germline, CDR1 LNHNV and CDR2 YYDKDF (reference sequence). The CDR3 covers 15 residues. CDR3 protein: CATSRVSAHTGELFF. CDR3 bases: TGTGCCACCAGCAGAGTCAGCGCCCACACCGGGGAGCTGTTTTTT.

This chain joins TRBV16 and TRBJ2-6, with 9 bases that match TRBD1. The CDR3 runs 18 residues. The germline V gene has CDR1 KGHSY and CDR2 FQNENV. V was clipped by 5 bases and J by 0 bases; unmatched bases: 8. The CDR3 DNA sequence: TGTGCCAGCAGCGTACAGGGGGCCCTTCGCTCTGGGGCCAACGTCCTGACTTTC. Its protein is CASSVQGALRSGANVLTF. Drawing the rest from reference TRBV16 and TRBJ2-6, the complete variable domain is GEEVAQTPKHLVRGEGQKAKLYCAPIKGHSYVFWYQQVLKNEFKFLISFQNENVFDETGMPKERFSAKCLPNSPCSLEIQATKLEDSAVYFCASSVQGALRSGANVLTFGAGSRLTVL.

The rearrangement uses TRBV7-2 and TRBJ1-2; no firm D call. The CDR3 runs to 14 residues. V lost 3 bases and J 0 bases, leaving 8 bases between the germline ends. CDR1 SGHTA and CDR2 FQGNSA come from the germline V gene. CDR3 sequence: CASSLRRTNYGYTF. The CDR3 bases are TGTGCCAGCAGCTTGCGGCGGACTAACTATGGCTACACCTTC.

This clonotype was found many times. The CDR3 here is CASSRKGTSETDTQYF. DNA of the CDR3: TGTGCCAGCAGCCGAAAAGGGACTAGTGAAACAGATACGCAGTATTTT. This chain links TRBV27 with TRBJ2-3; 8 nucleotides line up with TRBD2. In germline, CDR1 is MNHEY, CDR2 SMNVEV (reference sequence). The CDR3 is 16 amino acids. Trimming cost V 6 bases and J 3 bases; bases outside gene matches: 11.

The chain has TRBV18 and TRBJ2-1, with 8 bases matching TRBD1. Germline CDR1 KGHSH, CDR2 LQKENI. The V and J ends lost 2 bases and 8 bases, in that order; junction bases with no gene match: 8. The CDR3 contains 15 residues. For the CDR3, the DNA is TGTGCCAGCTCACCAGAGGGACAGGACGTGGATGAGCAGTTCTTC. This sequence encodes CASSPEGQDVDEQFF.

This chain uses TRBV28 with TRBJ2-3; the match to TRBD1 covers 7 bases. Germline V gene sequence: CDR1 MDHEN, CDR2 SYDVKM. This CDR3 is 14 amino acids long. In nucleotides, the CDR3 is TGTGCTAGTGACAGGGCGGATGGCACAGATACGCAGTATTTT. This gives the protein CASDRADGTDTQYF.

The chain uses TRBV7-9 and TRBJ1-5; 8 bases align to TRBD1. The V gene's germline CDR1 is SEHNR and CDR2 FQNEAQ (reference sequence). Trimming cost V 5 bases and J 6 bases; bases outside gene matches: 9. This CDR3 contains 15 residues. The CDR3 DNA reads as TGTGCCAGCAGCCTAGACAGGGGATTGGGTCAGCCCCAGCATTTT. The encoded protein is CASSLDRGLGQPQHF. The full variable domain, its missing parts supplied by reference TRBV7-9 and TRBJ1-5, is DTGVSQNPRHKITKRGQNVTFRCDPISEHNRLYWYRQTLGQGPEFLTYFQNEAQLEKSRLLSDRFSAERPKGSFSTLEIQRTEQGDSAMYLCASSLDRGLGQPQHFGDGTRLSIL.

This clonotype has more than one count but fewer than ten. The chain uses TRBV9 and TRBJ2-2, with TRBD2 matching 8 bases. This CDR3 contains 16 residues. The V and J ends lost 1 base and 4 bases, in that order; junction bases with no gene match: 6. Germline V lookup: CDR1 SGDLS, CDR2 YYNGEE. The CDR3 nucleotides read TGTGCCAGCAGCGTATCGGGCGGGGGGCGCACCGGGGAGCTGTTTTTT. It translates to CASSVSGGGRTGELFF.

This clonotype has more than one count but fewer than ten. V and J are TRBV20-1 and TRBJ2-2; TRBD2 aligns across 7 bases. CDR1 is DFQATT and CDR2 is SNEGSKA in the germline V gene (reference sequence). V shed 3 bases, J shed 5 bases, and the junction held 6 bases outside the gene matches. This CDR3 has 14 amino acids. CDR3 nucleotides: TGCAGTGCTAGGCGCGGGAGAGGGACCGGGGAGCTGTTTTTT. This codes for CSARRGRGTGELFF.

This clonotype was seen only a few times. The chain links TRBV4-1 to TRBJ2-7; D may be TRBD2 (5 bases). The ends were cut back, 3 bases at V and 0 bases at J, with 21 bases in the middle. CDR1 is MGHRA, CDR2 YSYEKL, per germline. CDR3 length equals 18 residues. The CDR3 is CASSHHRVRGNHSYEQYF. CDR3 DNA: TGCGCCAGCAGCCATCATCGGGTAAGAGGGAACCACTCCTACGAGCAGTACTTC.

This clonotype has a handful of counts. The chain uses TRBV4-3 and TRBJ2-7; 9 bases fit TRBD1. V gave up 3 bases and J gave up 6 bases; unmatched junction bases: 6. CDR1 is LGHNA and CDR2 is YSLEER in the germline V gene. This CDR3 has 14 amino acids. CDR3 residues: CASSHDRGSFEQYF. The CDR3 DNA sequence: TGCGCCAGCAGCCACGACAGGGGGTCGTTCGAGCAGTACTTC.

The rearrangement uses TRBV15 and TRBJ1-1; the D gene is possibly TRBD1 (5 bases). V was clipped by 1 base and J by 3 bases, with 6 bases between them. The CDR3 runs 13 residues. Germline V gene sequence: CDR1 LNHNV, CDR2 YYDKDF (reference sequence). CDR3 DNA: TGTGCCACCAGCAGAGCAGGGCACACTGAAGCTTTCTTT. This codes for CATSRAGHTEAFF.

The sample holds a few counts of this clonotype. The chain employs TRBV7-2 and TRBJ2-7; D could derive from TRBD1 or TRBD2 (5 bases each). Germline lookup yields CDR1 SGHTA and CDR2 FQGNSA. CDR3 length: 16 residues. Trimming left V 1 base short and J 2 bases short, with 15 bases between. The CDR3 is CASSLVVAGSPYEQYF. CDR3 in DNA: TGTGCCAGCAGCTTAGTAGTGGCAGGGAGTCCCTACGAGCAGTACTTC.

This clonotype came up many times. The rearrangement joins TRBV2 to TRBJ2-5; tentatively, D is TRBD1 or TRBD2 (5 bases each). The CDR3 covers 15 residues. CDR1 is SNHLY, CDR2 FYNNEI, per germline. V was shortened by 8 bases and J by 1 base, with 17 bases between the two germline ends. This CDR3 reads CASGASSSPQETQYF. In DNA, the CDR3 is TGTGCCAGCGGGGCCTCCTCTAGCCCCCAAGAGACCCAGTACTTC.